This T cell receptor (beta chain) was found in a study of cytomegalovirus exposure and HLA in healthy donors. The J segment lost 6 bases and the V segment lost 0 bases, leaving 7 bases of the junction unmatched. There are 17 residues in the CDR3. In germline, CDR1 is MGHRA, CDR2 YSYEKL. In the PCR, 60 Vbeta and 13 Jbeta primers were used. TCRdb keeps only in-frame clones here, not all; method: immunoSEQ multiplex PCR. Of about 94,000 clones detected, around 84% appear once; the ten largest clones hold about a tenth. As for this clone: No antigen is known for it.

Study outcomes and limitations: Researchers counted approximately 160 TCR beta chains as cytomegalovirus-associated. Reportedly, HLA-A and HLA-B alleles of most subjects were accurately predicted from TCR beta.

The chain recombines TRBV4-1 with TRBJ1-5, with 11 bases that match TRBD1. The sequenced sample consisted of PBMCs. The clonotype originates from a human donor in good health. The CDR3 nucleotides read TGCGCCAGCAGCCAAGAGGGACAGGGGGTCGGGGGTCAGCCCCAGCATTTT. Residues: CASSQEGQGVGGQPQHF.